This T cell receptor beta chain was profiled in a study of blood T cell repertoires in COVID-19. In terms of age and location, participants ranged from about 18 to 100 years and lived in under 30 US areas. From germline, CDR1 is SGHRS and CDR2 YFSETQ. V was cut by 0 bases and J by 4 bases, with 13 bases left in between. The length of the CDR3 is 15 residues. The assay was immunoSEQ multiplex PCR, and TCRdb's table has in-frame clones only and misses some. The sample records about 160,000 clones, about 88% being singletons. This clone has just one count. The sequence came from a man between 50 and 59 years old who had recovered from COVID-19. Sequencing was done on a sample of PBMCs or T cells enriched from blood (not recorded which). The V and J genes are TRBV5-1 and TRBJ1-1; TRBD1 might be the D (6 bases). The CDR3, as DNA: TGCGCCAGCAGCTTGGGGGCTACAGGGACCACTGAAGCTTTCTTT. Its protein is CASSLGATGTTEAFF.